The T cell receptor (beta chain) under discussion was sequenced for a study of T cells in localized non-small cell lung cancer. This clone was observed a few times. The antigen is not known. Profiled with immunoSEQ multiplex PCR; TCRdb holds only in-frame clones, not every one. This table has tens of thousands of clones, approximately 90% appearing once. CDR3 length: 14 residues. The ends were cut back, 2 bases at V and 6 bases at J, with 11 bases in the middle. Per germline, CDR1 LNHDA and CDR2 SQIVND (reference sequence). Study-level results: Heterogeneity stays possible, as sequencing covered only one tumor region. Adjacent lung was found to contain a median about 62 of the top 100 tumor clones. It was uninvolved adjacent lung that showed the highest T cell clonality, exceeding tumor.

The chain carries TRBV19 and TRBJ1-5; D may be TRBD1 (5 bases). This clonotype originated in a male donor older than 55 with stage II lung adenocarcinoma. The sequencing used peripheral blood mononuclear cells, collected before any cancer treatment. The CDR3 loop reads CASSINRWGQPQHF. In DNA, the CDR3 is TGTGCCAGTAGTATAAACAGGTGGGGTCAGCCCCAGCATTTT.